The 20 T cell receptor beta chains below all came from one sample that was sequenced in a study of memory CD4+ T cells and cytomegalovirus serostatus. The assay was immunoSEQ multiplex PCR, and TCRdb's table has in-frame clones only and misses some. Of about 60,000 clones in the sample, roughly 84% were seen once. Single viable CD3+CD4+CD8-CD45RO+ cells were sorted as the memory CD4+ T cells. Sequencing input: memory CD4+ T cells from blood. The receptors stem from an adult in good health and CMV-seronegative. Some clones in this sample may be carry-over from other donors' samples.

The chain couples TRBV30 to TRBJ1-6; D not certain. Trimming pared 0 bases from V and 0 bases from J, leaving 12 bases between. The length of the CDR3 is 17 residues. The germline V gene encodes CDR1 GTSNPN and CDR2 SVGIG (reference sequence). CDR3 DNA: TGTGCCTGGAGTGTACGGATGGGGAGCTCCTATAATTCACCCCTCCACTTT. Residues: CAWSVRMGSSYNSPLHF.

This chain uses TRBV27 with TRBJ2-7, with 9 bases aligning to TRBD1. This CDR3 has 14 amino acids. V gave up 6 bases and J gave up 3 bases; unmatched junction bases: 6. Germline loops: CDR1 MNHEY, CDR2 SMNVEV (reference sequence). In DNA, the CDR3 is TGTGCCAGCAGGGGACAGGGAATAAACTACGAGCAGTACTTC. This gives the protein CASRGQGINYEQYF.

This chain uses TRBV18 with TRBJ2-3; D uncertain. Germline CDR1 KGHSH, CDR2 LQKENI. This CDR3 has 13 amino acids. Trimming left V 3 bases short and J 4 bases short, with 8 bases between. The CDR3 DNA follows: TGTGCCAGCTCACCGTCAGGACCAGATACGCAGTATTTT. This gives the protein CASSPSGPDTQYF.

The chain carries TRBV6-1 and TRBJ2-7, with D tentatively TRBD1 or TRBD2 (5 bases each). The CDR3 sequence is 14 residues long. With 3 bases removed from V and 2 bases from J, the gap between germline ends came to 11 bases. Germline lookup yields CDR1 MNHNS and CDR2 SASEGT. The CDR3 DNA reads as TGTGCCAGCAGTGATTCTGGGACCGCCTACGAGCAGTACTTC. This gives the protein CASSDSGTAYEQYF.

The chain is built from TRBV4-1 and TRBJ2-2; 12 bases map to TRBD1. This CDR3 is built from 16 residues. Germline-derived CDR1 and CDR2 are MGHRA and YSYEKL. The trim removed 3 bases at V and 2 bases at J, leaving 1 base unmatched. CDR3 residues: CASSQGQGANTGELFF. The CDR3 DNA sequence: TGCGCCAGCAGCCAGGGACAGGGGGCAAACACCGGGGAGCTGTTTTTT.

The V and J genes are TRBV29-1 and TRBJ2-3; 9 bases map to TRBD1. CDR1 SQVTM and CDR2 ANQGSEA come from the germline V gene. This CDR3 region has 20 residues. Trimming cost V 4 bases and J 1 base; bases outside gene matches: 21. The CDR3 coding sequence is TGCAGCGTTGCTGGGACAGGGTGGCTAGCGGTCCCCCTGGGCACAGATACGCAGTATTTT. Translating gives CSVAGTGWLAVPLGTDTQYF.

This clone was detected a few times. Here the CDR3 DNA reads TGTGCCAGCAGCTTACACAGGGGGTCGGGTGAAAAACTGTTTTTT. Its translation is CASSLHRGSGEKLFF. The rearrangement links TRBV7-2 to TRBJ1-4, with 8 bases matching TRBD1. This CDR3 has 15 residues. Germline loops: CDR1 SGHTA, CDR2 FQGNSA. The junction had 6 bases not matched to a gene; V was cut back by 2 bases and J by 7 bases.

In this sample, this clone turned up a few times. The rearrangement uses TRBV5-6 and TRBJ2-7; 10 bases align to TRBD1. V shed 0 bases, J shed 4 bases, and the junction held 1 base outside the gene matches. CDR3 size: 14 residues. Per germline, CDR1 SGHDT and CDR2 YYEEEE. The CDR3 spells CASSLGDRGYEQYF. CDR3 in DNA: TGTGCCAGCAGCTTGGGGGACAGGGGTTACGAGCAGTACTTC.

CDR3 sequence: CASSFQQGRGDEAFF. The CDR3 bases are TGCGCCAGCAGCTTTCAGCAGGGGCGTGGAGATGAAGCTTTCTTT. The V and J genes are TRBV5-1 and TRBJ1-1; a weak D match, TRBD1 (6 bases). The CDR3 length is 15 residues. Deletions cut 2 bases from V and 7 bases from J, with 18 bases between. Germline CDR1 reads SGHRS; CDR2 reads YFSETQ.

There are a few counts of this clone. The CDR3 loop reads CASSSPPGELFF. The DNA for the CDR3 is TGTGCCAGCAGTTCGCCCCCCGGGGAGCTGTTTTTT. This rearrangement joins TRBV6-5 to TRBJ2-2; D unresolved. This CDR3 has 12 amino acids. Germline CDR1 is MNHEY and CDR2 is SVGAGI. V gave up 4 bases and J gave up 6 bases, with 6 bases separating them.

A few counts support this clone. The gene calls are TRBV28 and TRBJ1-1; D remains ambiguous. This CDR3 comprises 15 residues. Deletions cut 6 bases from V and 0 bases from J, with 14 bases between. Germline V lookup: CDR1 MDHEN, CDR2 SYDVKM. CDR3 in amino acids: CASSPSGLLNTEAFF. The CDR3 DNA is TGTGCCAGCAGCCCCAGCGGGCTCTTGAACACTGAAGCTTTCTTT. The full variable domain, rest sourced from reference TRBV28 and TRBJ1-1, is DVKVTQSSRYLVKRTGEKVFLECVQDMDHENMFWYRQDPGLGLRLIYFSYDVKMKEKGDIPEGYSVSREKKERFSLILESASTNQTSMYLCASSPSGLLNTEAFFGQGTRLTVV.

The chain joins TRBV9 to TRBJ2-2, with no clear D. Germline V gene sequence: CDR1 SGDLS, CDR2 YYNGEE. CDR3 size: 12 residues. The V and J ends lost 4 bases and 3 bases respectively, with 4 bases between them. CDR3 in amino acids: CASSTHTGELFF. The CDR3 DNA sequence: TGTGCCAGCAGCACCCACACCGGGGAGCTGTTTTTT.

The chain carries TRBV5-1 and TRBJ2-5; D may be TRBD2 (5 bases). This CDR3 comprises 13 residues. CDR1 and CDR2 from the germline V gene are SGHRS and YFSETQ. V lost 0 bases, J lost 7 bases, and 10 bases lay in between. The CDR3: CASSLEGVGTQYF. The CDR3 DNA reads as TGCGCCAGCAGCTTGGAGGGAGTAGGGACCCAGTACTTC.

The chain joins TRBV2 to TRBJ2-3; TRBD2 agrees at 7 bases. J gave up 0 bases and V 6 bases, and 15 bases lay outside the gene matches. From germline, CDR1 is SNHLY and CDR2 FYNNEI. The CDR3 sequence is 18 residues long. The CDR3 is CASRGERGGRTSTDTQYF. CDR3 nucleotides: TGTGCCAGCAGGGGAGAGCGGGGCGGGCGCACTAGCACAGATACGCAGTATTTT.

V and J are TRBV7-2 and TRBJ1-1; a possible D gene is TRBD1 (6 bases). The CDR3 is 18 residues long. Trimming removed 1 base from V and 0 bases from J, with 18 bases in between. Per the germline V gene, CDR1 is SGHTA and CDR2 is FQGNSA. The CDR3 here is CASSLGSTFYRVNTEAFF. Here the CDR3 DNA reads TGTGCCAGCAGCTTAGGATCGACGTTCTACAGGGTGAACACTGAAGCTTTCTTT.

Only a few counts were recorded for this clone. This chain connects TRBV11-2 to TRBJ2-7; D not resolved. This CDR3 is built from 14 residues. Germline V CDR1 and CDR2: SGHAT, FQNNGV. Between the trimmed V and J ends, which lost 6 bases and 3 bases, there was a span of 15 bases. The CDR3 DNA reads TGTGCCAGCAGTTCAGGTTTTCTGCTCTACGAGCAGTACTTC. Protein: CASSSGFLLYEQYF. Complete variable domain (other parts from reference TRBV11-2 and TRBJ2-7): EAGVAQSPRYKIIEKRQSVAFWCNPISGHATLYWYQQILGQGPKLLIQFQNNGVVDDSQLPKDRFSAERLKGVDSTLKIQPAKLEDSAVYLCASSSGFLLYEQYFGPGTRLTVT.

This rearrangement joins TRBV7-2 to TRBJ2-7; weak D call: TRBD2 (5 bases). Trimming stripped 7 bases from V and 1 base from J, with 17 bases between. The CDR3 loop spans 15 amino acids. Germline V gene lookup returns CDR1 SGHTA and CDR2 FQGNSA. Written as DNA, the CDR3 is TGTGCCAGCAACAAACTTCAGCCGGGATCCTACGAGCAGTACTTC. Translating it yields CASNKLQPGSYEQYF.

The J gene is TRBJ1-2, the V gene TRBV30; 9 bases align to TRBD1. J was trimmed by 9 bases and V by 5 bases; bases with no gene match: 10. The CDR3 runs 13 residues. Germline V gives CDR1 GTSNPN, CDR2 SVGIG (reference sequence). The CDR3 DNA reads as TGTGCCTGGGCTGGGACAGGGAATTGGCGCTACACCTTC. This sequence encodes CAWAGTGNWRYTF.

The chain is built from TRBV4-3 and TRBJ1-1, with D perhaps matching TRBD1 (5 bases). This CDR3 is built from 15 residues. V lost 0 bases and J lost 5, with 13 bases in between. In germline, CDR1 is LGHNA, CDR2 YSLEER. This CDR3 is CASSQDYKGRTEAFF. The CDR3 DNA reads TGCGCCAGCAGCCAAGATTACAAGGGGCGAACTGAAGCTTTCTTT.

J is TRBJ1-3 and V is TRBV5-1; D is ambiguous. Germline values: CDR1 SGHRS, CDR2 YFSETQ. The CDR3 extends over 12 amino acids. The ends were cut back, 0 bases at V and 9 bases at J, with 7 bases in the middle. DNA of the CDR3: TGCGCCAGCAGCTTGGATCCGGGCACCATATATTTT. Protein sequence: CASSLDPGTIYF.